Following are 12 T cell receptor beta chains from one sample sequenced in a study of T cell repertoires in cytomegalovirus infection. TCRdb passed the reads through MiXCR, listing each CDR3 protein once. The sample shows hundreds of thousands of distinct CDR3 sequences, over 9% of them seen only once. The sample comprised PBMCs. Source of these receptors: a human donor in good health (CMV status not recorded). Some clones in this sample may be carry-over from other donors' samples.

The V call is TRBV18, the J call TRBJ1-4, with TRBD1 as a possible D gene (6 bases). The CDR3 runs 14 residues. The germline gives CDR1 KGHSH, CDR2 LQKENI. V lost 3 bases and J lost 4, with 9 bases in between. This CDR3 reads CASSPYRDNEKLFF. CDR3 sequence (DNA): TGTGCCAGCTCACCCTACAGGGATAATGAAAAACTGTTTTTT.

The chain couples TRBV19 to TRBJ2-7; D is perhaps TRBD1 or TRBD2 (5 bases each). Trimming cost V 11 bases and J 1 base, with 12 bases left between them. CDR3 length: 12 residues. In germline, CDR1 is LNHDA, CDR2 SQIVND (reference sequence). The CDR3 loop is CACEGSSYEQYF. The CDR3 bases are TGTGCCTGTGAGGGGTCATCCTACGAGCAGTACTTC.

This clonotype was observed at least ten times. The chain uses TRBV20-1 and TRBJ1-2; TRBD1 might be the D (5 bases). This CDR3 comprises 12 residues. The V gene lost 6 bases and the J gene lost 6 bases, with 14 bases spanning the gap. In germline, CDR1 is DFQATT, CDR2 SNEGSKA (reference sequence). Written as DNA, the CDR3 is TGCAGTGCCTACCTCGGGGGGGATGGCTACACCTTC. The encoded protein is CSAYLGGDGYTF.

This clonotype was seen at least ten times. The genes are TRBV28 and TRBJ2-7; TRBD2 matches 10 bases. V trimming: 2 bases; J trimming: 2 bases; junction bases outside the gene matches: 6. The germline V gene has CDR1 MDHEN and CDR2 SYDVKM. The CDR3 totals 16 residues. In DNA form, the CDR3 reads TGTGCCAGCAGTTTACCGGGACTAGCGACTACCTACGAGCAGTACTTC. Translating it yields CASSLPGLATTYEQYF.

This clonotype was observed many times. The V call is TRBV7-2, the J call TRBJ1-3; TRBD1 might be the D (6 bases). V was pared by 3 bases and J by 1 base, with 19 bases between. This CDR3 has 18 residues. The germline V gene has CDR1 SGHTA and CDR2 FQGNSA. The CDR3 reads CASSLGAKGLHSGNTIYF. The DNA of the CDR3 is TGTGCCAGCAGCTTGGGGGCCAAGGGACTACATTCTGGAAACACCATATATTTT.

This clonotype was picked up many times. This chain joins TRBV10-3 and TRBJ1-1; no firm D call. With 0 bases removed from V and 7 bases from J, the gap between germline ends came to 9 bases. The CDR3 length is 13 residues. Germline V CDR1 and CDR2: ENHRY, SYGVKD. CDR3 DNA sequence: TGTGCCATCAGTGAGTCGCGGACTCTTGAAGCTTTCTTT. Translating it yields CAISESRTLEAFF.

This clonotype was recorded many times. The chain recombines TRBV2 with TRBJ2-1; 7 bases line up with TRBD2. Germline-derived CDR1 and CDR2 are SNHLY and FYNNEI. The CDR3 consists of 14 residues. With V trimmed by 8 bases and J by 4 bases, 8 bases remained unmatched. CDR3 region: CASRGAGVYNEQFF. CDR3 bases: TGTGCCAGCCGAGGGGCGGGAGTGTACAATGAGCAGTTCTTC.

Many counts were recorded for this clonotype. The chain combines TRBV19 with TRBJ2-1; D is uncertain. With 3 bases removed from V and 9 bases from J, the gap between germline ends came to 9 bases. Germline lookup yields CDR1 LNHDA and CDR2 SQIVND (reference sequence). The CDR3 is 12 amino acids. The CDR3 bases are TGTGCCAGTAGTATCCGCAATGGTGAGCAGTTCTTC. The encoded protein is CASSIRNGEQFF.

The J gene is TRBJ2-7, the V gene TRBV23-1; no reliable D call. TRBV23-1 is assigned to the ORF class and has an uncertain function. Trimming shortened V by 4 bases and J by 5 bases, and 12 bases separated the two germline ends. The CDR3 is 13 amino acids. DNA for the CDR3: TGCGCCAGCAGTCTAACAGCTAGGGACGAGCAGTACTTC. It encodes CASSLTARDEQYF.

The sample holds one count of this clonotype. This chain links TRBV28 with TRBJ2-5; 8 bases match TRBD2. This CDR3 contains 14 residues. The germline CDR1 and CDR2 sequences are MDHEN and SYDVKM. The ends lost 6 bases at V and 5 bases at J; junction bases unmatched: 8. This CDR3 is CASSSGTRRETQYF. The CDR3 DNA reads as TGTGCCAGCAGCTCCGGGACTAGAAGGGAGACCCAGTACTTC.

This clonotype occurred many times. The V gene is TRBV12-3 or TRBV12-4, the J gene TRBJ1-2; 7 bases map to TRBD1. V trimming: 5 bases; J trimming: 3 bases; junction bases outside the gene matches: 18. The CDR3 is 18 amino acids. Here the CDR3 reads CASSLTGNRGDVDYGYTF. CDR3 in DNA: TGTGCCAGCAGTCTCACCGGAAACAGGGGCGATGTAGACTATGGCTACACCTTC.

This clonotype was counted at least ten times. The chain recombines TRBV25-1 with TRBJ2-2; 9 bases are a match to TRBD1. The length of the CDR3 is 15 residues. Germline values: CDR1 MGHDK, CDR2 SYGVNS. J was trimmed by 3 bases and V by 2 bases; bases with no gene match: 1. CDR3 coding DNA: TGTGCCAGCAGTGAACGGGACAGGGACACCGGGGAGCTGTTTTTT. Translation gives CASSERDRDTGELFF.